The entry below gives a single T cell receptor (beta chain) sequence along with its context. This clone was counted a single time. Its antigen is still unknown. No per-base quality is available; no much larger clone lies one base away. The library was generated by the immunoSEQ multiplex PCR assay. The multiplex PCR relied on a mix of 60 forward primers for TCR Vbeta segments and 13 reverse primers for TCR Jbeta segments. A multiplex PCR assay on genomic DNA amplified the CDR3 region of rearranged TCR beta genes. On the Illumina HiSeq System, the amplified TCR beta libraries were sequenced as 87-base-pair reads. The published analysis was carried out like this. In a later analysis, roughly 80 million unique TCR beta chains were counted across the roughly 670 repertoires, and around 11 million of these chains were shared by at least two donors. To remove PCR and sequencing errors, raw reads were error-corrected and collapsed into unique sequences using a nearest-neighbor algorithm that merged closely related sequences. V, D and J gene segments were assigned by aligning CDR3 sequences to IMGT reference sequences. For a sequence to be retained, a match of at least six nucleotides to both a V gene segment and a J gene segment was required. A rearrangement counted as productive if the CDR3 had no stop codons and remained in frame with V and J, and every other rearrangement counted as non-productive. Following IMGT convention, CDR3 was defined as the stretch from the second conserved V-encoded cysteine up to the conserved J-encoded phenylalanine. The earlier analysis of some 580 of the donors excluded any sequence lacking an unambiguous match to a single V gene segment. In an earlier analysis of several hundred of the donors, a V segment was called functional when productive rearrangements were above 56.7%, and segregating when the standard deviation between donors exceeded 5%. A statistical classification framework was developed to diagnose cytomegalovirus status using the catalog of TCR beta chain sequences. In a later analysis, V and J genes were assigned by comparing TCR nucleotide sequences against IMGT/GENE-DB human TR gene sequences. A later analysis assigned CDR3 sequences and most-parsimonious VDJ recombination scenarios with the TCRdist pipeline. In a later analysis, each TCR beta chain was defined by its CDR3 amino acid sequence together with its V-gene family, and reads lacking a unique V-gene family were excluded. As a way to deal with suspected cross-contamination and a sequencing artifact, a later analysis dropped approximately 590 nucleotide sequences that were highly shared and had low generation probability. For each public chain, a later analysis derived a clonal expansion index from normalized ranks of inferred template counts within each repertoire. A later analysis computed generation probabilities with a VDJ recombination model fitted to out-of-frame rearrangements, and checked the results against IGoR. In a later analysis, TCR-TCR, TCR-HLA and TCR-CMV co-occurrence was scored with hypergeometric tests, and a repertoire-size bias correction was applied to TCR pairs. To estimate false discovery rates, a later analysis permuted the HLA or CMV assignments 20 times. In a later analysis, co-occurring TCRs were grouped using DBSCAN, and TCRdist sequence similarity was added for clustering within HLA-allele-positive subsets. Repertoires with fewer than 30,000 or more than 120,000 public chains, plus five repertoires with anomalous nucleotide sharing, were excluded from co-occurrence clustering. Held by TCRdb, this immuneACCESS table contains in-frame sequences only and omits some clones. Under half of the omission traces to an unresolved V gene where checked; the cause of the rest is unknown. That table supplies the V and J calls and clone size; D and trimming were determined from the DNA. Recorded for this sample are a few hundred thousand clones; 80% to 95% of them occurred a single time. Of the sample, approximately 1.5% is held by the ten largest clones.

After removal of 6 bases from V and 9 bases from J, the junction retains 14 bases not matched to a gene. CDR1 SEHNR and CDR2 FQNEAQ were looked up in the germline V gene (reference sequence). Counted from cysteine to phenylalanine, this CDR3 has 14 amino acids. This entry keeps only the CDR3 DNA: 42 bases, framed from base 1. The sample belongs to a study of cytomegalovirus exposure and HLA in healthy donors (TCRdb year 2017). Regarding the complete study: According to an earlier analysis of around 600 of the donors, 150 million to 200 million T cells yielded 120 million or so unique TCR beta sequences and approximately 300 Gb of sequence data. In addition to the first cohort of about 650 subjects, a separate validation cohort of over 90 different subjects was used. On average, around 230,000 unique TCR beta nucleotide sequences were sequenced per donor among some 420 genotyped donors of the cohort, with approximately 18% of those sequences being non-productive. The later analysis used no new phenotypic data to find candidate immune exposures, relying instead on TCR beta sequences and their occurrence across donors. The study profiled the T cell repertoires of approximately 700 subjects by immunosequencing and related them to cytomegalovirus serostatus. To study patterns of TCR occurrence, a later analysis re-analyzed previously published TCR beta repertoires from around 670 donors and added high-resolution HLA genotyping. High-throughput TCR immunosequencing, statistical association of individual TCRs with disease status, and machine learning were combined to predict cytomegalovirus infection status. Donor age, sex, ethnicity and CMV serostatus were compiled alongside the repertoire data. The number of typed donors differed by locus: about 629-630 for A, B, C, DRB1 and DQB1; some 500 for DQA1; about 600 for DPA1; and 450 to 480 for DPB1. An earlier analysis of roughly 580 of the donors used high-throughput TCR beta sequencing to judge whether each TCR beta V gene segment behaved as functional or pseudogenic. In a later genetic analysis, genome-wide SNP genotypes for about three fifths of the roughly 670 donors were used, and that subset was treated as a discovery cohort. Among the 398 genotyped donors, around 79% belonged to the genetic ancestry cluster associated with self-reported Caucasian donors. Roughly 300 gigabases of sequencing data and tens of millions of unique TCR sequences were included in an early release covering roughly 700 HLA-typed donors. Both class I and class II loci were covered by HLA typing, at four-digit resolution. Because of strong linkage in the cohort, 5 or 6 DR-DQ haplotypes were treated as single units for association and clustering. The study was designed to test whether signatures of past pathogen exposure could be identified by cataloging public T cell receptors. Every repertoire in the discovery cohort had been generated on one and the same sequencing platform.

The cohort was made up of about 610 healthy bone marrow donors. All cohort members were sampled while nominally healthy, although unrecorded immune exposures were likely present. The donor was CMV seronegative and was included in the group of about 350 seronegative cohort members. Every donor gave a peripheral blood sample, and the peripheral blood mononuclear cells from that sample were used for TCR beta sequencing. The Qiagen DNeasy Blood Extraction Kit was used to extract genomic DNA from the blood cell samples. General study outcomes and caveats: In a later genetic analysis, fewer N-insertions in productive TCRs were reported among donors in an Asian-associated ancestry cluster than the roughly 670-donor mean. Because some donors lacked HLA typing at each locus, the association tests relied only on the typed subset. Across donors, most TCR sequences were observed very rarely, whereas some public TCRs were present in many individuals. In an earlier analysis of under 600 of the donors, most TCR beta V segments were observed in productive rearrangements about 87% or about 30% of the time, broadly matching IMGT annotations. The sequencing pipeline was judged likely to have produced a cluster of highly shared sequence variants as a technical artifact. A later analysis found that most CMV-associated TCR beta chains appeared HLA-restricted, with HLA associations seemingly driven largely by CMV exposure. Cytomegalovirus status was reported to be diagnosed by the classifier with high specificity and sensitivity in both the original and validation cohorts. In a later analysis, HLA-associated TCR beta chains showed more clonal expansion and lower generation probabilities than non-associated chains that were equally common. V-gene and J-gene trimming of TCR beta chains was associated with a missense DCLRE1C variant in a later genetic analysis, and the association was replicated in an independent cohort. Specific HLA alleles were associated with 15,000 to 20,000 TCR beta sequences at a false discovery rate of 0.05 in a later analysis. For the cohort, immune exposure information was limited to CMV serostatus. A later analysis found that TCR association rates varied across HLA loci, with DRB1 alleles showing the most associated TCRs and HLA-C alleles the fewest. A further reported finding was that TCR beta sequences accurately predicted the HLA-A and HLA-B alleles for most subjects in the first cohort. Because counts were too low, under 20 rarely observed V segments, including chromosome 9 orphons, were left out of the earlier analysis of a few hundred of the donors. Assigning TCR associations to individual alleles was difficult when HLA alleles, especially DR and DQ, strongly co-occurred. Linkage disequilibrium might explain the correlated functional status among segregating V segments, but an unknown experimental factor could not be excluded. Some IMGT-functional V segments, including TRBV6-2 and TRBV6-3, could not be told apart with the 87-base-pair reads, so those segments were excluded. The study gave a list of 150 to 200 TCR beta chains associated with cytomegalovirus. In vitro tests confirmed that a few of the cytomegalovirus-associated TCR beta chains recognize cytomegalovirus antigens. The cohort was sequenced for TCR beta chains only, and without alpha or paired-chain data the features that could be detected were limited. The authors suggested that the approach could potentially be generalized to other disease states and immunological phenotypes. Sequencing depth was assumed to be roughly uniform across donors in the presence/absence analyses, though that assumption may not hold. Several of the top co-occurrence clusters appeared to be linked to parvovirus B19, influenza, CMV and Epstein-Barr virus, according to a later analysis.

The clonotype was recovered from a girl aged 2 to 9 in good health and CMV-seronegative. The chain uses TRBV7-9 and TRBJ2-7; the central 7 bases match TRBD1. The specimen sequenced was PBMCs. The nucleotide sequence is TGTGCCAGCAGGCCCGGGACAGACTTACGTGGGCAGTACTTC. This sequence encodes CASRPGTDLRGQYF.